This is a list of T cell receptor beta chains from one sample in a study of shared clonotypes between healthy human individuals. Assay used: immunoSEQ multiplex PCR; TCRdb lists only in-frame clones, some missing. The table records about 2 million clones, about 95% of them present only once. Sequencing used naive CD8+ T cells sorted from blood. These receptors all stem from a man aged 18 to 30 in good health. Both conserved end residues are part of each CDR3. D genes are given only for firm matches. A clone size is listed for some rows: how often the clone was seen (once, few, many), or a class if it is expanded.

size	V	D	J	CDR3	DNA
NA	TRBV9	TRBD2	TRBJ2-3	CASSVGLAGGPGDTQYF	TGTGCCAGCAGCGTCGGACTAGCGGGGGGGCCGGGAGATACGCAGTATTTT
NA	TRBV19	NA	TRBJ2-7	CASSMEGQANYEQYF	TGTGCCAGTAGTATGGAAGGGCAGGCGAACTACGAGCAGTACTTC
NA	TRBV27	TRBD2	TRBJ2-5	CASSLDWTSGSKETQYF	TGTGCCAGCAGTTTAGACTGGACTAGCGGGAGCAAAGAGACCCAGTACTTC
NA	TRBV13	NA	TRBJ2-6	CASSLIQSGANVLTF	TGTGCCAGCAGCTTGATCCAGTCTGGGGCCAACGTCCTGACTTTC
few	TRBV4-1	TRBD1	TRBJ2-2	CASSQGQGGTGELFF	TGCGCCAGCAGCCAAGGACAGGGGGGCACCGGGGAGCTGTTTTTT
NA	TRBV7-9	NA	TRBJ2-3	CASSSFWGEDTQYF	TGTGCCAGCAGCTCTTTCTGGGGAGAAGATACGCAGTATTTT
once	TRBV30	NA	TRBJ2-2	CASDGRQGNTGELFF	TGTGCCTCGGACGGTAGACAAGGGAACACCGGGGAGCTGTTTTTT
NA	TRBV5-6	NA	TRBJ2-1	CASRDSHINNEQFF	TGTGCCAGCAGGGACAGCCATATCAACAATGAGCAGTTCTTC
NA	TRBV15	NA	TRBJ2-3	CATSREGVEGTDTQYF	TGTGCCACCAGCAGAGAAGGGGTGGAAGGCACAGATACGCAGTATTTT
once	TRBV19	TRBD1	TRBJ1-1	CASSHGTAEAFF	TGTGCCAGTAGCCACGGGACAGCTGAAGCTTTCTTT
NA	TRBV19	NA	TRBJ2-7	CASSAGVGTYEQYF	TGTGCCAGTAGTGCAGGGGTAGGAACCTACGAGCAGTACTTC
NA	TRBV11-2	NA	TRBJ2-5	CASSLRPGEETQYF	TGTGCCAGCAGCTTACGTCCCGGAGAAGAGACCCAGTACTTC
NA	TRBV5-6	NA	TRBJ2-5	CASSIPWGDQETQYF	TGTGCCAGCAGCATCCCCTGGGGCGATCAAGAGACCCAGTACTTC
NA	TRBV4-1	NA	TRBJ1-4	CASSGLEGVTNEKLFF	TGCGCCAGCAGCGGCCTCGAGGGCGTAACTAATGAAAAACTGTTTTTT
NA	TRBV2	NA	TRBJ1-2	CASSAEANYGYTF	TGTGCCAGCAGCGCCGAGGCAAACTATGGCTACACCTTC
NA	TRBV27	TRBD2	TRBJ2-1	CASSLLGLAGRQNEQFF	TGTGCCAGCAGTTTATTAGGGCTAGCGGGACGACAGAATGAGCAGTTCTTC
NA	TRBV30	TRBD2	TRBJ2-7	CACRTSGRLEQYF	TGTGCCTGCCGTACCAGCGGGAGATTAGAGCAGTACTTC
NA	TRBV7-8	NA	TRBJ2-1	CASSQGDQIYNEQFF	TGTGCCAGCAGCCAGGGTGACCAGATCTACAATGAGCAGTTCTTC
NA	TRBV4-1	NA	TRBJ2-4	CASSQGDSVLVLQYF	TGCGCCAGCAGCCAAGGGGACTCCGTCTTAGTCCTTCAGTACTTC
NA	TRBV27	NA	TRBJ2-7	CASSYRASYEQYF	TGTGCCAGCAGTTACAGAGCTTCCTACGAGCAGTACTTC
NA	TRBV7-6	TRBD1	TRBJ2-7	CASSPGAGTGFNEQYF	TGTGCCAGCAGCCCGGGAGCGGGGACAGGGTTTAACGAGCAGTACTTC
NA	TRBV4-3	NA	TRBJ2-1	CASSLDYVTYNEQFF	TGCGCCAGCAGCTTGGACTACGTAACCTACAATGAGCAGTTCTTC
NA	TRBV19	TRBD1	TRBJ1-2	CASSIPRQGAHGYTF	TGTGCCAGTAGTATCCCGCGACAGGGGGCGCATGGCTACACCTTC
NA	TRBV5-1	NA	TRBJ1-4	CASSLAWDVNEKLFF	TGCGCCAGCAGCTTGGCCTGGGATGTAAATGAAAAACTGTTTTTT
NA	TRBV18	TRBD2	TRBJ2-1	CASSPPLAGGSEQFF	TGTGCCAGCTCACCTCCTCTAGCGGGGGGGAGTGAGCAGTTCTTC
NA	TRBV6-1	TRBD1	TRBJ1-2	CASKVRTGDDGYTF	TGTGCCAGCAAAGTCCGGACAGGGGATGATGGCTACACCTTC
NA	TRBV7-9	TRBD2	TRBJ2-3	CASSRGLAGVDTQYF	TGTGCCAGCAGCAGGGGACTAGCGGGAGTAGATACGCAGTATTTT
once	TRBV6-6	NA	TRBJ2-3	CASSSIEADTQYF	TGTGCCAGCAGCTCTATCGAGGCAGATACGCAGTATTTT
NA	TRBV28	NA	TRBJ2-1	CASSPGSSLYNEQFF	TGTGCCAGCAGTCCCGGCAGTAGCCTCTACAATGAGCAGTTCTTC
NA	TRBV7-9	TRBD2	TRBJ2-5	CASSLTGTSGETQYF	TGTGCCAGCAGCTTAACCGGGACTAGCGGAGAGACCCAGTACTTC
NA	TRBV19	NA	TRBJ2-7	CASSMGPSYEQYF	TGTGCCAGTAGTATGGGACCCTCCTACGAGCAGTACTTC
NA	TRBV4-1	TRBD1	TRBJ2-1	CASSQVFGTVSNEQFF	TGCGCCAGCAGCCAAGTGTTCGGGACAGTTTCCAATGAGCAGTTCTTC
NA	TRBV27	TRBD1	TRBJ1-4	CASRDLGGTNEKLFF	TGTGCCAGCAGGGACCTAGGGGGCACTAATGAAAAACTGTTTTTT
NA	TRBV27	NA	TRBJ2-7	CASRLGWEQYF	TGTGCCAGCAGGCTTGGGTGGGAGCAGTACTTC
NA	TRBV6-5	NA	TRBJ2-1	CASSYDGEPYNEQFF	TGTGCCAGCAGTTACGACGGGGAACCCTACAATGAGCAGTTCTTC
NA	TRBV5-1	TRBD1	TRBJ2-7	CASSLRQGVTSSYEQYF	TGCGCCAGCAGCCTCCGACAGGGCGTAACTAGCTCCTACGAGCAGTACTTC
NA	TRBV7-9	TRBD1	TRBJ2-7	CASSTPGQYEQYF	TGTGCCAGCAGCACTCCGGGACAGTACGAGCAGTACTTC
NA	TRBV2	TRBD2	TRBJ2-5	CASSDEGLAVKTQYF	TGTGCCAGCAGTGACGAGGGACTAGCGGTGAAGACCCAGTACTTC
NA	TRBV7-9	TRBD1	TRBJ1-2	CASSLGRGVDYGYTF	TGTGCCAGCAGCTTAGGCAGGGGGGTCGACTATGGCTACACCTTC
NA	TRBV7-9	NA	TRBJ1-1	CASSLTPGYGTDTEAFF	TGTGCCAGCAGCTTAACCCCAGGGTATGGTACGGACACTGAAGCTTTCTTT
NA	TRBV4-1	NA	TRBJ2-7	CASSQGRETYEQYF	TGCGCCAGCAGCCAAGGCAGGGAGACCTACGAGCAGTACTTC
NA	TRBV9	TRBD1	TRBJ1-2	CASSSGGAEDNYGYTF	TGTGCCAGCAGCTCAGGGGGTGCAGAAGATAACTATGGCTACACCTTC
NA	TRBV7-9	NA	TRBJ1-4	CASSPGGEKLFF	TGTGCCAGCAGCCCGGGGGGTGAAAAACTGTTTTTT
NA	TRBV2	NA	TRBJ2-5	CASSDTNQETQYF	TGTGCCAGCAGTGACACTAACCAAGAGACCCAGTACTTC
NA	TRBV11-2	TRBD1	TRBJ2-6	CASSHFPGQAYSGANVLTF	TGTGCCAGCAGCCACTTCCCGGGACAGGCCTACTCTGGGGCCAACGTCCTGACTTTC
few	TRBV6-5	NA	TRBJ1-2	CASSYSSGEVHYGYTF	TGTGCCAGCAGTTACTCTTCGGGGGAGGTTCACTATGGCTACACCTTC
once	TRBV5-1	NA	TRBJ2-7	CASSLELTQYEQYF	TGCGCCAGCAGCTTGGAGCTAACCCAATACGAGCAGTACTTC
NA	TRBV5-1	NA	TRBJ2-3	CASSLEAGGLTDTQYF	TGCGCCAGCAGCTTGGAAGCTGGGGGGCTCACAGATACGCAGTATTTT
NA	TRBV27	TRBD1	TRBJ2-7	CASSPAGTAYEQYF	TGTGCCAGCAGCCCTGCCGGGACAGCCTACGAGCAGTACTTC
once	TRBV29-1	NA	TRBJ2-1	CSVVEGAANEQFF	TGCAGCGTTGTTGAGGGAGCAGCCAATGAGCAGTTCTTC
NA	TRBV30	NA	TRBJ1-2	CACPGTENYGYTF	TGTGCCTGTCCCGGGACGGAGAACTATGGCTACACCTTC
NA	TRBV2	NA	TRBJ2-6	CASRESGANVLTF	TGTGCCAGCAGGGAATCTGGGGCCAACGTCCTGACTTTC